This record looks at one T cell receptor beta chain sequence and its context. Its target is not known. Measured with immunoSEQ multiplex PCR; TCRdb has only the in-frame clones, and not every one. Found here are around 100,000 clones, 80% to 90% of them singletons; the top ten hold around 5.2%. These data belong to a study of OX40 agonist ivuxolimab in advanced cancers. Study-wide context: Patients got intravenous ivuxolimab at 0.01 to 10 mg/kg every 2 weeks. Patients treated during dose escalation were battling hepatocellular carcinoma, melanoma, renal cell or head and neck cancer. Study outcomes and limitations: Relative to CD4+, CD8+ T cells held more expanded clones on average.

The CDR3 covers 14 residues. Germline V gene lookup returns CDR1 SQVTM and CDR2 ANQGSEA. V lost 4 bases, J lost 2 bases, and 6 bases stayed unmatched. The genes are TRBV29-1 and TRBJ2-7; 9 bases agree with TRBD1. This receptor was identified in an adult with an advanced solid tumor such as melanoma, head and neck, liver or kidney cancer. Material: CD4+ or CD8+ T cells sorted from blood, obtained in a trial of the OX40 agonist ivuxolimab. Here the CDR3 reads CSVVKDRGPYEQYF. The CDR3 coding sequence is TGCAGCGTTGTAAAGGACAGGGGTCCCTACGAGCAGTACTTC.